The 22 T cell receptor beta chains listed next were all sequenced from one sample in a study of cytomegalovirus exposure and HLA in healthy donors. PCR amplification relied on 60 Vbeta primers (plus 13 Jbeta primers). Sequencing used immunoSEQ multiplex PCR; TCRdb keeps in-frame clones, though not all of them. Altogether around 130,000 clones are present, about 86% being singletons, with the ten largest covering less than 2.5%. The sequenced material came from PBMCs. All receptors come from a woman aged 40 to 55 in good health and CMV-seronegative.

The V call is TRBV5-1, the J call TRBJ2-3, with D perhaps TRBD2 (5 bases). The CDR3 runs to 17 residues. The ends were cut back, 1 base at V and 1 base at J, with 16 bases in the middle. Germline CDR1 reads SGHRS; CDR2 reads YFSETQ. For the CDR3, the DNA is TGCGCCAGCAGCTTGCTGGTCGGGGTGGGCGGCACAGATACGCAGTATTTT. This codes for CASSLLVGVGGTDTQYF. Variable domain in full (rest from reference TRBV5-1 and TRBJ2-3): KAGVTQTPRYLIKTRGQQVTLSCSPISGHRSVSWYQQTPGQGLQFLFEYFSETQRNKGNFPGRFSGRQFSNSRSEMNVSTLELGDSALYLCASSLLVGVGGTDTQYFGPGTRLTVL.

The chain combines TRBV9 with TRBJ2-6, with 8 bases aligning to TRBD1. CDR3 size: 17 residues. J lost 0 bases, V lost 2 bases, and 4 bases had no gene match. In germline, CDR1 is SGDLS, CDR2 YYNGEE. Here the CDR3 reads CASSVGTGDSGANVLTF. The CDR3 nucleotides are TGTGCCAGCAGCGTCGGGACAGGAGACTCTGGGGCCAACGTCCTGACTTTC.

A word on this clone: Other DNA sequences within the sample encode an identical CDR3. J is TRBJ1-2 and V is TRBV6-1; D call uncertain. V was clipped by 0 bases and J by 1 base, with 6 bases between them. The CDR3 sequence is 14 residues long. CDR1 and CDR2 (germline): MNHNS, SASEGT. The CDR3 spells CASSEAPVNYGYTF. Here the CDR3 DNA reads TGTGCCAGCAGTGAAGCCCCAGTTAACTATGGCTACACCTTC.

This clone has only a few counts. The chain has TRBV4-1 and TRBJ2-3, with 10 bases that match TRBD2. Germline V gene sequence: CDR1 MGHRA, CDR2 YSYEKL. Trimming took 1 base from V and 3 from J; bases not matched to a gene: 4. The CDR3 covers 16 residues. The CDR3 nucleotides are TGCGCCAGCAGCCAAGTTATGGGACTAGCGACAGATACGCAGTATTTT. This gives the protein CASSQVMGLATDTQYF.

The gene calls are TRBV5-8 and TRBJ2-7; 10 bases are shared with TRBD1. CDR1 and CDR2 from the germline V gene are SGHTS and YDEGEE. CDR3 length: 14 amino acids. After removal of 5 bases from V and 2 bases from J, the junction contained 4 bases not matched to a gene. CDR3 sequence (DNA): TGTGCCAGCAGACTGGGACAGGGGACCTACGAGCAGTACTTC. This codes for CASRLGQGTYEQYF.

The rearrangement uses TRBV6-5 and TRBJ1-1, with 10 bases fitting TRBD1. Trimming cost V 0 bases and J 3 bases; bases outside gene matches: 1. The CDR3 covers 15 residues. Looked up from germline, CDR1 is MNHEY and CDR2 is SVGAGI. This CDR3 reads CASSYSDRGDTEAFF. The CDR3 bases are TGTGCCAGCAGTTACTCGGACAGGGGGGACACTGAAGCTTTCTTT.

This chain uses TRBV9 with TRBJ1-2, with D perhaps matching TRBD1 (5 bases). The germline V gene has CDR1 SGDLS and CDR2 YYNGEE. V was pared by 0 bases and J by 5 bases, with 14 bases between. This CDR3 has 15 residues. For the CDR3, the DNA is TGTGCCAGCAGCGTAGCATCATCGGGGGATTATGGCTACACCTTC. Amino acids: CASSVASSGDYGYTF.

This chain uses TRBV12-5 with TRBJ2-3, with 8 bases lining up with TRBD1. This CDR3 is 16 amino acids long. Germline V gives CDR1 LGHNT, CDR2 FRNRAP. After removal of 6 bases from V and 6 bases from J, the junction contained 14 bases not matched to a gene. The CDR3 spells CASGSGQGAGFDTQYF. In DNA, the CDR3 is TGTGCTAGTGGCTCAGGACAGGGCGCAGGATTCGATACGCAGTATTTT.

J is TRBJ2-7 and V is TRBV7-9; 9 bases agree with TRBD2. The J segment lost 1 base and the V segment lost 1 base, leaving 2 bases of the junction unmatched. CDR3 size: 15 residues. Germline CDR1 is SEHNR and CDR2 is FQNEAQ (reference sequence). The CDR3 loop is CASSLGLAGSYEQYF. The CDR3, as DNA: TGTGCCAGCAGCTTAGGTCTAGCGGGGTCCTACGAGCAGTACTTC.

The V call is TRBV19, the J call TRBJ2-2; possibly TRBD2 for D (5 bases). This CDR3 region has 15 residues. V gave up 3 bases and J gave up 0 bases, with 8 bases separating them. Germline V gene lookup returns CDR1 LNHDA and CDR2 SQIVND (reference sequence). The CDR3 coding sequence is TGTGCCAGTAGTATCCTGGACTCGAACACCGGGGAGCTGTTTTTT. Encoded protein: CASSILDSNTGELFF. Complete variable domain (other parts from reference TRBV19 and TRBJ2-2): DGGITQSPKYLFRKEGQNVTLSCEQNLNHDAMYWYRQDPGQGLRLIYYSQIVNDFQKGDIAEGYSVSREKKESFPLTVTSAQKNPTAFYLCASSILDSNTGELFFGEGSRLTVL.

CDR3 in amino acids: CASSFSGNTGELFF. The CDR3 DNA sequence: TGCGCCAGCAGCTTCTCAGGGAACACCGGGGAGCTGTTTTTT. The V call is TRBV5-1, the J call TRBJ2-2; unclear D gene. The V end was cut by 2 bases, the J end by 1 base, with 6 bases between. CDR3 length: 14 amino acids. In germline, CDR1 is SGHRS, CDR2 YFSETQ.

This clone was recorded once. CDR3 loop: CASSQLIQDNYGYTF. CDR3 coding DNA: TGCGCCAGCAGCCAACTAATACAGGATAACTATGGCTACACCTTC. The chain couples TRBV4-1 to TRBJ1-2; TRBD1 is a possible D gene (5 bases). The V end lost 2 bases, the J end lost 1 base, and 11 bases lay between the germline ends. Germline V lookup: CDR1 MGHRA, CDR2 YSYEKL. CDR3 length: 15 residues.

The genes are TRBV19 and TRBJ1-1; no clear D gene. This CDR3 has 13 amino acids. Trimming shortened V by 7 bases and J by 3 bases, and 12 bases separated the two germline ends. Germline CDR1 LNHDA, CDR2 SQIVND (reference sequence). The CDR3 protein is CASTRGEYTEAFF. For the CDR3, the DNA is TGTGCCAGTACCCGGGGAGAATACACTGAAGCTTTCTTT.

The chain recombines TRBV9 with TRBJ2-7, with a possible D match to TRBD1 (7 bases). V dropped 1 base and J dropped 3 bases, with 8 bases sitting between them. The CDR3 runs to 13 residues. Germline V lookup: CDR1 SGDLS, CDR2 YYNGEE. CDR3 bases: TGTGCCAGCAGCGTACAGGGGGGCTACGAGCAGTACTTC. Protein product: CASSVQGGYEQYF.

The chain links TRBV9 to TRBJ2-7; D is unclear. Between the trimmed V and J ends, which lost 0 bases and 2 bases, there was a span of 9 bases. Germline V CDR1 and CDR2: SGDLS, YYNGEE. CDR3 size: 14 residues. The CDR3 protein is CASSVVDSAYEQYF. CDR3 in DNA: TGTGCCAGCAGCGTAGTAGACTCTGCCTACGAGCAGTACTTC.

The rearrangement links TRBV5-1 to TRBJ2-1; 7 bases line up with TRBD2. Germline CDR1 SGHRS, CDR2 YFSETQ. J was trimmed by 2 bases and V by 5 bases; bases with no gene match: 7. CDR3 length: 15 amino acids. CDR3 protein: CASRERGEAYNEQFF. The CDR3 DNA reads TGCGCCAGCAGGGAGCGGGGAGAGGCCTACAATGAGCAGTTCTTC.

This clone was counted a single time. The J gene is TRBJ2-1, the V gene TRBV7-9, with D possibly being TRBD1 (6 bases). The V and J ends lost 10 bases and 1 base respectively, with 14 bases between them. CDR3 size: 14 residues. CDR1 is SEHNR, CDR2 FQNEAQ, per germline (reference sequence). The CDR3 DNA reads as TGTGCCACCAAACAGGGTCCTTCCTACAATGAGCAGTTCTTC. Amino acids: CATKQGPSYNEQFF.

The chain is built from TRBV7-2 and TRBJ2-1, with D possibly TRBD1 on 5 matching bases. V was pared by 2 bases and J by 2 bases, with 10 bases between. The CDR3 runs 15 residues. Germline CDR1 is SGHTA and CDR2 is FQGNSA. CDR3 region: CASSLWQGPYNEQFF. Here the CDR3 DNA reads TGTGCCAGCAGCTTATGGCAGGGCCCCTACAATGAGCAGTTCTTC.

The genes are TRBV11-2 and TRBJ2-7; D may be TRBD1 (6 bases). V shed 6 bases and J shed 3 bases, with 12 bases lying between them. CDR3 length: 13 amino acids. Germline CDR1 and CDR2: SGHAT and FQNNGV. The CDR3 protein is CASSLTGLYEQYF. The CDR3 nucleotides are TGTGCCAGCAGTCTTACAGGGCTCTACGAGCAGTACTTC.

The rearrangement joins TRBV10-2 to TRBJ2-3, with 8 bases matching TRBD2. The V segment lost 9 bases and the J segment 14 bases; nucleotides outside the gene matches: 13. Germline V gene lookup returns CDR1 WSHSY and CDR2 SAAADI. The CDR3 runs to 12 residues. In nucleotides, the CDR3 is TGCGCCAGTTGGGCGGCGGGAGGAGTTCGGTATTTT. Translating gives CASWAAGGVRYF.

This chain joins TRBV19 and TRBJ1-5; D unclear. CDR1 is LNHDA, CDR2 SQIVND, per germline (reference sequence). The CDR3 is 14 amino acids. The V end was cut by 4 bases, the J end by 1 base, with 8 bases between. The CDR3 bases are TGTGCCAGTAGTACACCGGGGAGCAATCAGCCCCAGCATTTT. Residues: CASSTPGSNQPQHF.

This chain links TRBV10-3 with TRBJ2-3, with a possible D match to TRBD2 (5 bases). Germline CDR1 ENHRY, CDR2 SYGVKD. The CDR3 is 15 residues long. The V and J ends lost 7 bases and 2 bases respectively, with 16 bases between them. The CDR3 loop reads CAIKGRAESTDTQYF. The CDR3 nucleotides are TGTGCCATCAAAGGAAGAGCGGAGTCCACAGATACGCAGTATTTT.